The 21 T cell receptor beta chains presented below share a single source sample, sequenced in a study of cytomegalovirus exposure and HLA in healthy donors. Sequenced by immunoSEQ multiplex PCR; TCRdb stores in-frame clones only, minus some. The top ten clones hold approximately 3% of a sample with over 150,000 clones, 91% of them seen once. The sample taken for sequencing was PBMCs. Every receptor here comes from a woman younger than 30 in good health and CMV-seropositive.

The chain uses TRBV14 and TRBJ2-3, with D perhaps matching TRBD1 (5 bases). Germline CDR1 is SGHDN and CDR2 is FVKESK. This CDR3 region has 15 residues. Trimming pared 3 bases from V and 6 bases from J, leaving 16 bases between. CDR3 sequence reads: CASSQGPRLLDTQYF. The DNA of the CDR3 is TGTGCCAGCAGCCAGGGGCCACGGCTTTTGGATACGCAGTATTTT.

The rearrangement uses TRBV13 and TRBJ2-1, with 8 positions matching TRBD1. The CDR3 covers 15 residues. Germline CDR1 PRHDT, CDR2 FYEKMQ (reference sequence). After removal of 4 bases from V and 7 bases from J, the junction contained 9 bases not matched to a gene. The CDR3 region is CASSSHPQGANEQFF. The CDR3 bases are TGTGCCAGCAGCTCCCACCCCCAGGGGGCGAATGAGCAGTTCTTC.

The chain recombines TRBV7-9 with TRBJ2-7; D might be TRBD2 (5 bases). V was cut by 5 bases and J by 0 bases, with 14 bases left in between. The length of the CDR3 is 15 residues. Germline V gene sequence: CDR1 SEHNR, CDR2 FQNEAQ (reference sequence). CDR3 coding DNA: TGTGCCAGCAGCCCTGGACTGCTAAGCTCCTACGAGCAGTACTTC. Protein: CASSPGLLSSYEQYF.

This CDR3 is CASSLLRLAGETNEQFF. DNA for the CDR3: TGTGCCAGCAGCTTACTACGACTAGCGGGAGAAACCAATGAGCAGTTCTTC. The V call is TRBV5-4, the J call TRBJ2-1; 12 bases fit TRBD2. Trimming cost V 2 bases and J 6 bases; bases outside gene matches: 9. This CDR3 region has 17 residues. Germline V gives CDR1 SGHNT, CDR2 YYREEE (reference sequence).

This clone was seen a few times. The CDR3 DNA reads as TGTGCCAGCAGTTTAATCGACAGGGGCAATTCACCCCTCCACTTT. This gives the protein CASSLIDRGNSPLHF. This chain joins TRBV27 and TRBJ1-6; 8 bases are shared with TRBD1. Germline CDR1 and CDR2: MNHEY and SMNVEV (reference sequence). V lost 2 bases and J lost 7; bases outside the gene matches: 4. This CDR3 is built from 15 residues.

The chain carries TRBV27 and TRBJ2-5; possibly TRBD1 for D (6 bases). The CDR3 has 14 residues. Per the germline V gene, CDR1 is MNHEY and CDR2 is SMNVEV (reference sequence). The V end lost 5 bases, the J end lost 5 bases, and 15 bases lay between the germline ends. The CDR3 protein is CASSPRTVRETQYF. CDR3 nucleotides: TGTGCCAGCAGTCCCCGGACAGTTCGGGAGACCCAGTACTTC.

The rearrangement links TRBV11-2 to TRBJ2-7; 11 nucleotides match TRBD2. The J segment lost 2 bases and the V segment lost 7 bases, leaving 7 bases of the junction unmatched. Germline V gives CDR1 SGHAT, CDR2 FQNNGV. This CDR3 has 15 amino acids. The CDR3 nucleotides read TGTGCCAGCAAGGAGGGACTAGCGGAGGCCTACGAGCAGTACTTC. Encoded protein: CASKEGLAEAYEQYF.

V usage is TRBV27 and J usage is TRBJ2-3; a possible D gene is TRBD2 (5 bases). The CDR3 consists of 14 residues. CDR1 and CDR2 from the germline V gene are MNHEY and SMNVEV (reference sequence). Trimming removed 6 bases from V and 0 bases from J, with 10 bases in between. The CDR3 DNA reads as TGTGCCAGCAGCCAGCGGTCTAGCACAGATACGCAGTATTTT. Its protein product is CASSQRSSTDTQYF.

This sequence joins TRBV6-1 and TRBJ2-7; TRBD2 matches 7 bases. CDR1 is MNHNS and CDR2 is SASEGT in the germline V gene. The junction had 7 bases not matched to a gene; V was cut back by 3 bases and J by 2 bases. The CDR3 covers 15 residues. The CDR3 region has the DNA TGTGCCAGCAGTGACCTGGGAGGGGTTGCCTACGAGCAGTACTTC. Protein: CASSDLGGVAYEQYF.

This chain uses TRBV7-2 with TRBJ2-7, with 7 bases matching TRBD1. The J segment lost 4 bases and the V segment lost 1 base, leaving 7 bases of the junction unmatched. CDR1 and CDR2 (germline): SGHTA, FQGNSA. The CDR3 extends over 15 amino acids. CDR3 DNA sequence: TGTGCCAGCAGCTTAGAAAAGGGGGCTATGTACGAGCAGTACTTC. Translation gives CASSLEKGAMYEQYF.

The genes are TRBV15 and TRBJ1-5, with D hard to call. The V and J ends lost 3 bases and 7 bases respectively, with 7 bases between them. CDR3 size: 12 residues. Germline V gene data show CDR1 as LNHNV and CDR2 as YYDKDF (reference sequence). CDR3 sequence reads: CATSRGGQPQHF. The DNA for the CDR3 is TGTGCCACCAGCAGGGGCGGGCAGCCCCAGCATTTT.

The chain employs TRBV30 and TRBJ2-7, with D perhaps matching TRBD1 (5 bases). CDR1 is GTSNPN, CDR2 SVGIG, per germline (reference sequence). The CDR3 covers 15 residues. Trimming took off 0 bases at V and 2 bases at J, with 14 bases between the two ends. CDR3 sequence reads: CAWSVDTGYTYEQYF. The CDR3 bases are TGTGCCTGGAGTGTAGATACAGGCTATACCTACGAGCAGTACTTC.

The rearrangement uses TRBV19 and TRBJ1-2; D is perhaps TRBD1 (5 bases). The germline CDR1 and CDR2 sequences are LNHDA and SQIVND (reference sequence). This CDR3 is built from 20 residues. Trimming stripped 0 bases from V and 3 bases from J, with 26 bases between. The CDR3 spells CASSIDLQGTPTPPDYGYTF. The CDR3 DNA reads as TGTGCCAGTAGTATAGATCTTCAGGGTACCCCAACACCCCCCGACTATGGCTACACCTTC. Using reference TRBV19 and TRBJ1-2 for the parts outside the CDR3, the full variable domain is DGGITQSPKYLFRKEGQNVTLSCEQNLNHDAMYWYRQDPGQGLRLIYYSQIVNDFQKGDIAEGYSVSREKKESFPLTVTSAQKNPTAFYLCASSIDLQGTPTPPDYGYTFGSGTRLTVV.

This clone was detected a few times. The chain combines TRBV30 with TRBJ1-6; D is uncertain. The germline V gene encodes CDR1 GTSNPN and CDR2 SVGIG (reference sequence). Between the trimmed V and J ends, which lost 3 bases and 6 bases, there was a span of 6 bases. This CDR3 comprises 12 residues. CDR3: CAWRPGNSPLHF. As DNA, the CDR3 is TGTGCCTGGAGGCCGGGTAATTCACCCCTCCACTTT.

The chain employs TRBV4-3 and TRBJ1-3; D is undetermined. This CDR3 spans 16 amino acids. V lost 0 bases, J lost 0 bases, and 9 bases lay in between. The V gene's germline CDR1 is LGHNA and CDR2 YSLEER. DNA for the CDR3: TGCGCCAGCAGCCAAGATAAGCTGCGCTCTGGAAACACCATATATTTT. It yields the protein CASSQDKLRSGNTIYF.

The chain couples TRBV30 to TRBJ1-4, with D unresolved. Germline V CDR1 and CDR2: GTSNPN, SVGIG (reference sequence). V was pared by 2 bases and J by 8 bases, with 6 bases between. The CDR3 covers 11 residues. The CDR3 sequence is CAWSRLEKLFF. The CDR3 DNA sequence: TGTGCCTGGAGTCGTCTAGAAAAACTGTTTTTT.

The V gene is TRBV5-6, the J gene TRBJ2-7; 8 bases match TRBD1. V shed 1 base and J 1 base; nucleotides not matched to a gene: 4. This CDR3 region has 15 residues. In germline, CDR1 is SGHDT, CDR2 YYEEEE. The CDR3 DNA sequence: TGTGCCAGCAGCTTGCCACACAGGGGGTCCTACGAGCAGTACTTC. It codes for CASSLPHRGSYEQYF.

The V gene is TRBV6-1, the J gene TRBJ2-7; unclear D gene. The CDR3 is made up of 12 amino acids. The germline V and J ends were trimmed by 4 bases and 3 bases, with 7 bases remaining between them. CDR1 and CDR2 from the germline V gene are MNHNS and SASEGT. CDR3 bases: TGTGCCAGCAGTGTCTTCGGCTACGAGCAGTACTTC. The encoded protein is CASSVFGYEQYF.

The chain links TRBV28 to TRBJ1-3, with D possibly being TRBD1 (6 bases). This CDR3 is built from 16 residues. The V end lost 6 bases, the J end lost 7 bases, and 22 bases lay between the germline ends. CDR1 and CDR2 (germline): MDHEN, SYDVKM. CDR3 region: CASRPRSTGRRNTIYF. In nucleotides, the CDR3 is TGTGCCAGCAGACCCCGCTCGACAGGAAGGAGGAACACCATATATTTT.

CDR3 region: CASSLWGDETSGNTIYF. The CDR3 DNA is TGTGCCAGCAGCCTGTGGGGAGACGAAACCTCTGGAAACACCATATATTTT. This chain connects TRBV14 to TRBJ1-3; D not resolved. The germline CDR1 and CDR2 sequences are SGHDN and FVKESK. The CDR3 extends over 17 amino acids. V was pared by 4 bases and J by 0 bases, with 16 bases between.

The table lists this clone with a count of one. V usage is TRBV18 and J usage is TRBJ2-7; TRBD1 matches at 9 bases. Germline V gene sequence: CDR1 KGHSH, CDR2 LQKENI. Trimming at V came to 3 bases and at J to 6 bases, leaving 3 bases not matched to a gene. CDR3 length: 13 residues. The CDR3 region is CASSPDRGGEQYF. The CDR3 DNA is TGTGCCAGCTCACCGGACAGGGGAGGCGAGCAGTACTTC.